The 18 T cell receptor beta chains given below trace back to one sample, sequenced in a study of T cell responses to AZD1222 COVID-19 vaccine. Repertoires were generated with immunoSEQ multiplex PCR, while TCRdb's copy carries only in-frame clones and drops some. The sample contains over 120,000 clones, 92% of which appear only once. Material: peripheral blood, obtained 28 days after the second AZD1222 dose. Receptors originate from an adult who received the AZD1222 COVID-19 vaccine.

This clone has a single count. The CDR3 DNA is TGTGCCATCAGTGAGTCGATGGGCAGGGGGAATGAAAAACTGTTTTTT. Protein sequence: CAISESMGRGNEKLFF. V and J are TRBV10-3 and TRBJ1-4; 7 bases fit TRBD1. Germline V gene sequence: CDR1 ENHRY, CDR2 SYGVKD. The CDR3 is 16 amino acids. V shed 0 bases and J 5 bases; nucleotides not matched to a gene: 6.

This rearrangement joins TRBV6-5 to TRBJ1-2; possible D gene TRBD1, 6 bases. The CDR3 is 13 amino acids. Trimming pared 0 bases from V and 8 bases from J, leaving 10 bases between. Germline V gene sequence: CDR1 MNHEY, CDR2 SVGAGI. This CDR3 reads CASSYSAGAGYTF. The CDR3 DNA reads TGTGCCAGCAGTTACTCGGCAGGGGCGGGCTACACCTTC.

The chain carries TRBV6-5 and TRBJ2-3, with TRBD2 as a possible D gene (6 bases). Deletions cut 2 bases from V and 0 bases from J, with 9 bases between. This CDR3 contains 15 residues. Germline V gives CDR1 MNHEY, CDR2 SVGAGI. CDR3 sequence reads: CASSYDGRSTDTQYF. The CDR3 DNA sequence: TGTGCCAGCAGTTACGACGGGAGAAGCACAGATACGCAGTATTTT.

The V and J genes are TRBV7-9 and TRBJ2-1; 9 bases line up with TRBD2. CDR3 length equals 18 residues. J gave up 3 bases and V 1 base, and 10 bases lay outside the gene matches. Germline V gene lookup returns CDR1 SEHNR and CDR2 FQNEAQ (reference sequence). CDR3 in DNA: TGTGCCAGCAGCTTAGTCGAAGGTAGCGGGAGTGTCTACAATGAGCAGTTCTTC. Translated: CASSLVEGSGSVYNEQFF.

This clone turned up a few times. CDR3 in DNA: TGTGCCAGCAGTTTCCACGGGATAGCGGGCTACAACTACGAGCAGTACTTC. Residues: CASSFHGIAGYNYEQYF. The chain has TRBV28 and TRBJ2-7; 7 bases are a match to TRBD2. Losses at the gene ends were 3 bases for V and 3 bases for J; bases not matched to a gene: 14. CDR1 is MDHEN, CDR2 SYDVKM, per germline. The CDR3 covers 17 residues.

Here the CDR3 reads CASSEDLRGYGYTF. The CDR3 DNA sequence: TGTGCCAGCAGTGAGGACCTACGCGGCTATGGCTACACCTTC. J is TRBJ1-2 and V is TRBV3-1 (or the pseudogene TRBV3-2); D is ambiguous. Trimming removed 6 bases from V and 4 bases from J, with 15 bases in between. The CDR3 is made up of 14 amino acids. Germline V gene lookup returns CDR1 LGHDT and CDR2 YNNKEL (reference sequence).

This clone was observed once. This chain links TRBV5-5 with TRBJ2-7, with D maybe TRBD2 (6 bases). The ends were cut back, 2 bases at V and 2 bases at J, with 17 bases in the middle. This CDR3 comprises 16 residues. Germline-derived CDR1 and CDR2 are SGHKS and YYEKEE (reference sequence). This CDR3 is CASSLSEAGLTYEQYF. CDR3 nucleotides: TGTGCCAGCAGCTTAAGTGAAGCGGGCCTCACCTACGAGCAGTACTTC.

This clone was counted a single time. This chain joins TRBV7-2 and TRBJ1-2; the D is unclear. Germline CDR1 reads SGHTA; CDR2 reads FQGNSA. CDR3 length equals 13 residues. Trimming removed 5 bases at V and 4 bases at J, with 11 bases between. CDR3 sequence reads: CASSPEGSYGYTF. CDR3 nucleotide sequence: TGTGCCAGCAGCCCCGAAGGTAGCTATGGCTACACCTTC.

The V and J genes are TRBV10-1 and TRBJ2-5, with 7 bases matching TRBD1. J lost 2 bases, V lost 5 bases, and 2 bases had no gene match. In germline, CDR1 is WNHNN, CDR2 SYGVQD (reference sequence). The CDR3 extends over 13 amino acids. CDR3 nucleotide sequence: TGCGCCAGCAGTAGGGGACAGCAAGAGACCCAGTACTTC. It specifies CASSRGQQETQYF.

Only a few counts were recorded for this clone. The CDR3 protein is CASSPYVPTGRYEWGYSNQPQHF. Here the CDR3 DNA reads TGTGCCAGCAGCCCCTACGTTCCGACAGGGAGGTATGAATGGGGGTATAGCAATCAGCCCCAGCATTTT. V gene TRBV6-2 or TRBV6-3 combines with J gene TRBJ1-5; 7 bases are shared with TRBD1. Trimming at V came to 6 bases and at J to 0 bases, leaving 29 bases not matched to a gene. The CDR3 sequence is 23 residues long. Germline V CDR1 and CDR2: MNHEY, SVGEGT.

The gene calls are TRBV11-2 and TRBJ1-2; D not resolved. Trimming pared 5 bases from V and 1 base from J, leaving 8 bases between. Germline V gene sequence: CDR1 SGHAT, CDR2 FQNNGV. The CDR3 consists of 13 residues. This chain's CDR3 is CASSIPGNYGYTF. In DNA form, the CDR3 reads TGTGCCAGCAGCATCCCTGGTAACTATGGCTACACCTTC. Variable domain in full (rest from reference TRBV11-2 and TRBJ1-2): EAGVAQSPRYKIIEKRQSVAFWCNPISGHATLYWYQQILGQGPKLLIQFQNNGVVDDSQLPKDRFSAERLKGVDSTLKIQPAKLEDSAVYLCASSIPGNYGYTFGSGTRLTVV.

This chain links TRBV10-3 with TRBJ1-1; D is perhaps TRBD1 (5 bases). V lost 4 bases, J lost 5 bases, and 11 bases lay in between. Germline CDR1 and CDR2: ENHRY and SYGVKD. The CDR3 runs 13 residues. For the CDR3, the DNA is TGTGCCATCAGTGGCTCGGGGGGGACTGAAGCTTTCTTT. Translating gives CAISGSGGTEAFF.

This chain links TRBV9 with TRBJ2-2; 7 bases match TRBD2. This CDR3 is built from 14 residues. Losses at the gene ends were 4 bases for V and 8 bases for J; bases not matched to a gene: 8. Germline CDR1 SGDLS, CDR2 YYNGEE. In nucleotides, the CDR3 is TGTGCCAGCAGCCCCTCCCGGGGAGGGGGGGAGCTGTTTTTT. It codes for CASSPSRGGGELFF.

CDR3 coding DNA: TGTGCCAGCAGTCGAGACAGGGGCAGCGAGCAGTACTTC. Protein sequence: CASSRDRGSEQYF. V usage is TRBV7-7 and J usage is TRBJ2-7; 8 bases agree with TRBD1. There are 13 residues in the CDR3. The ends lost 6 bases at V and 6 bases at J; junction bases unmatched: 7. Germline CDR1 reads SSHAT; CDR2 reads FNYEAQ (reference sequence).

This clone was found a few times. This chain uses TRBV13 with TRBJ2-7; D is undetermined. The V and J ends lost 1 base and 2 bases respectively, with 12 bases between them. CDR3 length equals 15 residues. Germline loops: CDR1 PRHDT, CDR2 FYEKMQ (reference sequence). The chain's CDR3 is CASSLDKDRTYEQYF. The CDR3 nucleotides are TGTGCCAGCAGCTTAGATAAGGACCGAACCTACGAGCAGTACTTC.

The chain couples TRBV5-1 to TRBJ2-1; D ambiguous. The germline gives CDR1 SGHRS, CDR2 YFSETQ. Trimming left V 2 bases short and J 0 bases short, with 12 bases between. The CDR3 runs 16 residues. This chain's CDR3 is CASSFVRAGSYNEQFF. In DNA, the CDR3 is TGCGCCAGCAGCTTCGTCCGGGCCGGCTCCTACAATGAGCAGTTCTTC.

This chain uses TRBV6-5 with TRBJ1-2, with D unclear. Germline V gene sequence: CDR1 MNHEY, CDR2 SVGAGI. V shed 0 bases and J shed 2 bases, with 13 bases lying between them. This CDR3 spans 16 amino acids. The CDR3 region has the DNA TGTGCCAGCAGTTACTCGATAGTAGCGCAAAACTATGGCTACACCTTC. The encoded protein is CASSYSIVAQNYGYTF.

The chain joins TRBV7-7 to TRBJ2-2, with a possible D match to TRBD1 (5 bases). The CDR3 totals 15 residues. Germline V gives CDR1 SSHAT, CDR2 FNYEAQ (reference sequence). With 1 base removed from V and 4 bases from J, the gap between germline ends came to 10 bases. The CDR3 here is CASSLGSGATGELFF. The CDR3 DNA reads TGTGCCAGCAGCTTAGGCAGTGGGGCCACCGGGGAGCTGTTTTTT.